This T cell receptor (beta chain) emerged from a study of T cell responses to AZD1222 COVID-19 vaccine. Findings of the study overall: Targeting of unmutated variant regions was reportedly seen in nearly half of spike-specific TCRs.

With respect to this clone: Its antigen remains unknown.

Libraries were prepared by immunoSEQ multiplex PCR; TCRdb keeps only in-frame clonotypes and omits some of them. This sample has some 140,000 clones, with 90% found just once. The V end lost 5 bases, the J end lost 4 bases, and 8 bases lay between the germline ends. Germline assignment: CDR1 MNHEY and CDR2 SMNVEV (reference sequence). The CDR3 length is 12 residues. V is TRBV27 and J is TRBJ1-2, with D unresolved. The clonotype was recovered from an adult in good health. The material was peripheral blood, obtained on day 0 of AZD1222 vaccination. The CDR3 bases are TGTGCCAGCAGTGGGCAGCCCTATGGCTACACCTTC. Translating gives CASSGQPYGYTF.